This TCR beta chain was identified during a study of blood T cells in healthy people across ages. Overall study findings and caveats: Across samples, TCR beta diversity tracked strongly with naive T cell percentage.

Per-sample yields of isolated PBMCs were at least 6 million. With a J-beta primer mix and a sample-barcoded 5' primer, a second PCR ran about 7 to 12 cycles. All cDNA molecules were each tagged by a template-switch adaptor with 12 random nucleotides. Sequencing recovered at least 3 million CDR3-containing paired-end reads from each sample. TCRdb ran MiXCR on the 5' RACE reads and lists one entry per CDR3 protein. The sample has around 2 million distinct CDR3 sequences, about two fifths seen once. With 2 bases removed from V and 8 bases from J, the gap between germline ends came to 3 bases. Germline CDR1 is KGHDR and CDR2 is SFDVKD. This CDR3 has 11 residues. Note on this clonotype: Its specificity is not known.

This TCR was recovered from a human donor in good health. J is TRBJ2-1 and V is TRBV24-1; D is uncertain. Sequenced input: blood. The CDR3 here is CATSDCYEQFF. For the CDR3, the DNA is TGTGCCACCAGTGATTGTTATGAGCAGTTCTTC.